This TCR beta chain was sequenced in a study of blood T cells in healthy people across ages. Trimming cost V 8 bases and J 5 bases; bases outside gene matches: 10. The germline V gene encodes CDR1 LNHNV and CDR2 YYDKDF (reference sequence). The CDR3 runs to 15 residues. Using a J-beta primer mix together with a sample-barcoded 5' primer, a second PCR was run for roughly 6 to 11 cycles. Carrying 12 random nucleotides, a template-switch adaptor labeled each individual cDNA molecule. From the 5' RACE reads, TCRdb called clonotypes with MiXCR, one entry per CDR3 protein. The sample lists 660,000 or so distinct CDR3 sequences; under 65% were seen once.

This sequence joins TRBV15 and TRBJ1-4; 8 bases are shared with TRBD1. The specimen was blood. This clonotype was obtained from a man aged 55 to 70 in good health. CDR3 protein: CATGTDRGGNEKLFF. The CDR3, as DNA: TGTGCCACCGGCACTGACAGGGGTGGCAATGAAAAACTGTTTTTT.